This T cell receptor beta chain derives from a study of shared clonotypes between healthy human individuals (TCRdb year 2020). Regarding the study in general: A few men and a couple of women, aged 18 to 49 years, made up the cohort. Libraries were prepared and TCR repertoires were sequenced by different laboratories using diverse techniques, in order to increase sequencing depth and limit assay-specific biases. To estimate repertoire size and how much clonotypes are shared between individuals, the study performed deep sequencing of blood TCR repertoires from five healthy adults. Between about 0.94 and 8.9 billion PBMCs per donor were obtained by leukapheresis. For each donor, CD4 naive and CD4 memory were each run on three plates, CD8 naive on two plates, and CD8 memory on one plate. Here is what the overall study found, with its caveats: Compared with non-shared clonotypes, clonotypes shared by all four sorted-subset donors had higher generation probabilities. Naive subsets generally had larger estimated clonotype richness than memory subsets. Pairwise subsampling indicated that sequencing depth was expected to affect the degree of clonotype sharing among donors. Sampling was restricted to blood, and TCR repertoires in tissues likely differ from the TCR repertoires found in blood. Because the study included only a small number of donors, the genetic and exposure-history diversity represented was limited. Incomplete sequencing was indicated by rarefaction of sorted-subset datasets, despite the large sequencing depth. Approximately 5% of naive CD4, 3.5% of naive CD8, roughly 2.4% of memory CD4, and more than 0.35% of memory CD8 clonotypes were shared across four donors.

To note about this clone: The antigen it binds to is not known. Per-nucleotide qualities are absent, and no much larger clonotype sits a single base away.

Donors were healthy HIV-negative adults with no recently reported acute infections or vaccinations. Only Caucasian adults living in Nashville, Tennessee, USA were represented among the donors. CD4+ T cells were enriched by magnetic negative selection; naive cells were then positively selected on CD45RA, and the negative fraction formed the memory subset. Blood was obtained by leukapheresis, after which PBMCs were separated by Ficoll-Histopaque density gradient centrifugation and cryopreserved in liquid nitrogen vapor phase. Analytical flow cytometry was used to check the purity and quantity of every magnetically sorted T cell population. Genomic DNA was isolated from every sorted fraction and measured by UV absorbance on a Nanodrop 2000c. V and J are trimmed by 5 bases and 4 bases, and the gene matches miss 9 bases of the junction. The CDR3 starts with the cysteine, ends with the phenylalanine, and has 16 residues. Just CDR3 DNA is preserved here, 48 bases in frame from base 1. The germline V gene yields MDHEN for CDR1 and SYDVKM for CDR2.

TCR CDR3 regions were amplified from genomic DNA by multiplex PCR using the deep immunoSEQ assay. Extracted genomic DNA from each cell subset was spread evenly across all wells of several immunoSEQ 96-well plates, with each plate serving as a replicate. For sorted subsets, each replicate PCR was loaded with roughly 200 ng genomic DNA, equivalent to approximately 27,000 T cell genomes. The purified libraries were quantified using a Qubit 3.0 fluorometer, sized with a Bioanalyzer 2100, and then quantified again using the KAPA Library Quantification kit. A separate single-read 150-cycle Illumina NextSeq 550 flow cell was used to sequence each immunoSEQ 96-well plate. As for the original processing: Because only junctional sequences without quality scores were contained in the immunoSEQ output, filtering matching that applied to full-length reads could not be performed. To assign V/J genes and CDR3, sequences were annotated using PyIR, a Python wrapper for IgBLAST v1.9, with IMGT germline references. Reads were filtered out if the reads had weak V/J assignments (E-value above 1e-6), no CDR3, stop codons, out-of-frame junctions, or ambiguous translated residues. V3J clonotypes were defined as sequences sharing the same inferred V gene, J gene, and CDR3 amino acid sequence. The percentage overlap between two repertoires was calculated by dividing the number of shared unique clonotypes by the size of the smaller repertoire. Repertoire richness was assessed with RTK rarefaction, the Chao1 estimator, and Recon v2.1 estimates of unobserved clonotypes. Generation probabilities were computed with OLGA for all TCRbeta clonotypes obtained by the gDNA method from a handful of donors. TCRdb mirrors the immuneACCESS table, restricted to in-frame sequences. Some clones are absent from its copies; in checked studies, under half trace to an unresolved V gene, and the reason for the others is unknown. Clone size and the V and J calls come from that table; the DNA yielded D and trimming. The sample table holds 550,000 to 700,000 clones, of which less than 80% were seen once. The ten largest make up 1.5% to 2% of the sample.

The receptor chain draws on TRBV28 and TRBJ2-7, with TRBD2 matching 12 junction bases. Sequenced: memory CD4+ T cells sorted from blood. Reading the label with the study, this specimen's cell subset or site is: CD45RA-negative fraction. This TCR came from a woman aged 25-40 years in good health. The base sequence is TGTGCCAGCAGTCAATACGGACTAGCGGGAAGATACGAGCAGTACTTC. The encoded protein is CASSQYGLAGRYEQYF.